Listed here are 26 T cell receptor beta chains from one sample, sequenced in a study of T cells in Graves' hyperthyroidism and ophthalmopathy. The source material, RNA transcripts, was used to amplify TCR beta CDR3 regions. Initially, a first-round RT-PCR of the TCR CDR3 employed the HTBI primer set. One entry per CDR3 protein, called by TCRdb with MiXCR from the multiplex PCR reads. The data contain a few hundred thousand distinct CDR3 sequences, around 21% of them singletons. What was sequenced was blood. Every receptor here comes from a man younger than 35 with Graves' hyperthyroidism.

DNA for the CDR3: TGTGCCAGCCTGAGACAGGGGCCGACGAACACTGAAGCTTTCTTT. Its translation: CASLRQGPTNTEAFF. The chain links TRBV27 to TRBJ1-1; 8 positions agree with TRBD1. Germline V gene sequence: CDR1 MNHEY, CDR2 SMNVEV (reference sequence). The V gene end was trimmed by 8 bases and the J gene end by 1 base; junction bases not matched to a gene: 9. The CDR3 has 15 residues.

Of note for this clonotype: An end of the junction does not agree with germline; a read error may underlie this. V and J are TRBV3-1 and TRBJ1-5; 11 bases fit TRBD1. The CDR3 extends over 17 amino acids. CDR1 and CDR2 from the germline V gene are LGHDT and YNNKEL (reference sequence). CDR3 bases: TGTGCCAGACCTGGGGTTAACCGGGACAGGGGGTATCAGCCCCATCATTTT. The encoded protein is CARPGVNRDRGYQPHHF.

Here the CDR3 DNA reads TGCGCCAGCAGCGAGACAGGATGGGGCTATGGCTACACCTTC. It encodes CASSETGWGYGYTF. The rearrangement joins TRBV5-1 to TRBJ1-2; D might be TRBD1 (6 bases). The V gene lost 4 bases and the J gene lost 4 bases, with 14 bases spanning the gap. The CDR3 sequence is 14 residues long. Germline V gene data show CDR1 as SGHRS and CDR2 as YFSETQ.

This clonotype was recorded many times. V gene TRBV20-1 combines with J gene TRBJ2-7; tentatively, D is TRBD1 or TRBD2 (5 bases each). The CDR3 has 12 residues. Germline V gives CDR1 DFQATT, CDR2 SNEGSKA (reference sequence). Trimming shortened V by 3 bases and J by 6 bases, and 12 bases separated the two germline ends. The CDR3 is CSASKQGPEQYF. In DNA form, the CDR3 reads TGCAGTGCTAGTAAGCAGGGACCCGAGCAGTACTTC.

This clonotype was counted ten times or more. The V and J genes are TRBV12-3 or TRBV12-4 and TRBJ1-1; D may be TRBD1 (5 bases). The CDR3 consists of 13 residues. V lost 1 base, J lost 8 bases, and 11 bases lay in between. The chain's CDR3 is CASSLDSPGEAFF. DNA of the CDR3: TGTGCCAGCAGTTTAGATTCGCCAGGGGAAGCTTTCTTT.

This clonotype has a handful of counts. V usage is TRBV4-1 and J usage is TRBJ1-2; a possible D gene is TRBD1 (5 bases). From germline, CDR1 is MGHRA and CDR2 YSYEKL. The CDR3 is 15 amino acids. Trimming shortened V by 0 bases and J by 2 bases, and 10 bases separated the two germline ends. As DNA, the CDR3 is TGCGCCAGCAGCCAAGACGGGGGTTACAACTATGGCTACACCTTC. Translation gives CASSQDGGYNYGYTF.

This clonotype was picked up one time. The CDR3 DNA reads as TGTGCCAGCGGAGACGGACCACAGGGCCAAGAGACCCAGTACTTC. This gives the protein CASGDGPQGQETQYF. The chain recombines TRBV28 with TRBJ2-5; TRBD1 is a possible D gene (6 bases). The germline CDR1 and CDR2 sequences are MDHEN and SYDVKM. The V end was cut by 8 bases, the J end by 1 base, with 17 bases between. The CDR3 is 15 amino acids.

Many counts were recorded for this clonotype. The chain recombines TRBV12-3 or TRBV12-4 with TRBJ2-7; TRBD1 matches at 11 bases. The junction had 4 bases not matched to a gene; V was cut back by 5 bases and J by 4 bases. The CDR3 is made up of 14 amino acids. CDR3 DNA sequence: TGTGCCAGCAGTCGGACAGGGGGCGGTTACGAGCAGTACTTC. Translated: CASSRTGGGYEQYF.

There are many counts of this clonotype. The V gene is TRBV6-1, the J gene TRBJ1-1; unclear D gene. Germline CDR1 and CDR2: MNHNS and SASEGT. The CDR3 totals 14 residues. Deletions cut 8 bases from V and 1 base from J, with 14 bases between. CDR3 sequence: CASRKTHRNTEAFF. CDR3 in DNA: TGTGCCAGCCGCAAAACGCACCGGAACACTGAAGCTTTCTTT.

J is TRBJ1-5 and V is TRBV4-1; 10 bases match TRBD1. The CDR3 spans 16 residues. Looked up from germline, CDR1 is MGHRA and CDR2 is YSYEKL. Unmatched junction bases numbered 4, after V lost 0 bases and J lost 5 bases. The CDR3 DNA reads TGCGCCAGCAGCCAAGAACCGACAGGGGGCCATCAGCCCCAGCATTTT. It codes for CASSQEPTGGHQPQHF.

This clonotype was seen more than once but under ten times. V usage is TRBV20-1 and J usage is TRBJ2-7; no definite D call. Trimming removed 3 bases at V and 1 base at J, with 10 bases between. The CDR3 is 13 amino acids. CDR1 and CDR2 from the germline V gene are DFQATT and SNEGSKA (reference sequence). CDR3 sequence (DNA): TGCAGTGCTAGGGCCAAGCTTTCCTACGAGCAGTACTTC. This translates into CSARAKLSYEQYF.

The J gene is TRBJ2-7, the V gene TRBV6-5; 8 bases align to TRBD1. CDR3 length equals 15 residues. The J segment lost 2 bases and the V segment lost 2 bases, leaving 5 bases of the junction unmatched. CDR1 is MNHEY, CDR2 SVGAGI, per germline. In DNA, the CDR3 is TGTGCCAGCAGTTACGGGACAGGCCCCACCTACGAGCAGTACTTC. This encodes CASSYGTGPTYEQYF.

This clonotype occurred many times. V is TRBV12-5 and J is TRBJ2-5, with no clear D. The V and J ends lost 0 bases and 1 base respectively, with 3 bases between them. Looked up from germline, CDR1 is LGHNT and CDR2 is FRNRAP. This CDR3 contains 13 residues. The CDR3 region has the DNA TGTGCTAGTGGTTTGGTACTCCAAGAGACCCAGTACTTC. Its translation: CASGLVLQETQYF.

The gene calls are TRBV6-2 or TRBV6-3 and TRBJ1-1, with 8 bases that match TRBD1. The CDR3 loop spans 20 amino acids. Germline V gene sequence: CDR1 MNHEY, CDR2 SVGEGT. V gave up 4 bases and J gave up 7 bases; unmatched junction bases: 26. The chain's CDR3 is CASSSPTHLDRGGDENEAFF. The CDR3 bases are TGTGCCAGCAGTTCCCCGACCCATCTAGACAGGGGTGGGGATGAGAATGAAGCTTTCTTT.

This clonotype was counted at least ten times. The V and J genes are TRBV28 and TRBJ2-2; 7 bases line up with TRBD1. V was pared by 5 bases and J by 5 bases, with 8 bases of the junction left unmatched. Germline V CDR1 and CDR2: MDHEN, SYDVKM. There are 15 residues in the CDR3. CDR3 in DNA: TGTGCCAGCAGTCAGACAGGGCCGGGGACCGGGGAGCTGTTTTTT. Translating it yields CASSQTGPGTGELFF.

Many counts were recorded for this clonotype. J is TRBJ1-1 and V is TRBV12-5; no definite D call. This CDR3 has 15 amino acids. Per germline, CDR1 LGHNT and CDR2 FRNRAP. Between the trimmed V and J ends, which lost 5 bases and 0 bases, there was a span of 13 bases. This CDR3 is CASGIPGRLNTEAFF. In DNA form, the CDR3 reads TGTGCTAGTGGTATACCAGGACGCCTGAACACTGAAGCTTTCTTT.

The CDR3 loop reads CASSLLRQNTEAFF. The CDR3 coding sequence is TGTGCCAGCAGCTTGTTACGGCAGAACACTGAAGCTTTCTTT. V and J are TRBV5-5 and TRBJ1-1; no definite D call. V lost 1 base and J 1 base, leaving 8 bases between the germline ends. The V gene's germline CDR1 is SGHKS and CDR2 YYEKEE (reference sequence). This CDR3 has 14 residues.

This clonotype came up many times. The rearrangement links TRBV27 to TRBJ1-1; TRBD1 aligns across 7 bases. The CDR3 length is 11 residues. With 8 bases clipped from V and 11 bases from J, the junction kept 8 bases outside the gene matches. Germline lookup yields CDR1 MNHEY and CDR2 SMNVEV (reference sequence). The CDR3 here is CASSLTGSAFF. CDR3 in DNA: TGTGCCAGCTCCTTGACAGGGAGTGCTTTCTTT.

The CDR3 region is CASSQDLHETQYF. The CDR3 DNA is TGTGCCAGCAGCCAGGACCTACATGAGACCCAGTACTTC. The chain carries TRBV7-2 and TRBJ2-5; no firm D call. V lost 5 bases and J 5 bases, leaving 12 bases between the germline ends. Germline CDR1 SGHTA, CDR2 FQGNSA. The CDR3 spans 13 residues.

The rearrangement uses TRBV4-2 and TRBJ2-2, with D possibly being TRBD2 (6 bases). Trimming cost V 0 bases and J 0 bases, with 11 bases left between them. This CDR3 spans 17 amino acids. CDR1 and CDR2 from the germline V gene are LGHNA and YNFKEQ. The CDR3 protein is CASSQEWAGSNTGELFF. The CDR3 DNA follows: TGTGCCAGCAGCCAAGAATGGGCGGGGTCGAACACCGGGGAGCTGTTTTTT.

In its sample, this clonotype was seen many times. The chain combines TRBV12-3 or TRBV12-4 with TRBJ2-5, with D unresolved. Trimming shortened V by 6 bases and J by 0 bases, and 17 bases separated the two germline ends. The CDR3 has 16 residues. CDR3 nucleotide sequence: TGTGCCAGCAGCCAAGGAGAAACCTCGTACCAAGAGACCCAGTACTTC. This sequence encodes CASSQGETSYQETQYF.

This clonotype was recorded at least ten times. V gene TRBV9 combines with J gene TRBJ1-2; D is unclear. Per germline, CDR1 SGDLS and CDR2 YYNGEE. Between the trimmed V and J ends, which lost 1 base and 2 bases, there was a span of 12 bases. The CDR3 consists of 15 residues. For the CDR3, the DNA is TGTGCCAGCAGCGTAAATTCGATCTGGAACTATGGCTACACCTTC. Its translation is CASSVNSIWNYGYTF. Supplemented by reference TRBV9 and TRBJ1-2, the full variable domain reads DSGVTQTPKHLITATGQRVTLRCSPRSGDLSVYWYQQSLDQGLQFLIQYYNGEERAKGNILERFSAQQFPDLHSELNLSSLELGDSALYFCASSVNSIWNYGYTFGSGTRLTVV.

This clonotype has a handful of counts. This chain uses TRBV12-3 or TRBV12-4 with TRBJ2-2; TRBD2 is a possible D gene (5 bases). The length of the CDR3 is 12 residues. V was trimmed by 6 bases and J by 8 bases, leaving 10 bases between them. CDR3 in DNA: TGTGCCAGCAGCCGACCGGGGGGGGAGCTGTTTTTT. It translates to CASSRPGGELFF.

This clonotype was counted a few times. This chain uses TRBV7-3 with TRBJ2-5; 8 bases match TRBD1. The V segment lost 5 bases and the J segment 5 bases; nucleotides outside the gene matches: 4. Germline V gene lookup returns CDR1 SGHTA and CDR2 FQGTGA. There are 13 residues in the CDR3. CDR3 region: CASSLWDRETQYF. The CDR3 nucleotides read TGTGCCAGCAGCCTTTGGGACAGGGAGACCCAGTACTTC.

This clonotype showed up many times. This chain uses TRBV12-3 or TRBV12-4 with TRBJ1-5; 10 bases are a match to TRBD1. The CDR3 is 15 residues long. V shed 3 bases and J 6 bases; nucleotides not matched to a gene: 5. For the CDR3, the DNA is TGTGCCAGCAGTTTGGGACAGGGGACGGGTCAGCCCCAGCATTTT. Amino acids: CASSLGQGTGQPQHF.

The chain has TRBV20-1 and TRBJ2-7; 8 bases line up with TRBD2. Germline loops: CDR1 DFQATT, CDR2 SNEGSKA (reference sequence). J lost 3 bases, V lost 1 base, and 11 bases had no gene match. The CDR3 is 16 amino acids. DNA for the CDR3: TGCAGTGCTAGAGCCGTGAGGGAACTAGCGGTCTACGAGCAGTACTTC. Its translation: CSARAVRELAVYEQYF.